This entry concerns a single TCR beta chain. Its antigen is not identified. CD4+ cells underwent separation, giving CD45RA+ naive and CD45RA-negative memory subsets. The CDR3 has 12 amino acids. Germline CDR1 ENHRY, CDR2 SYGVKD. V gave up 8 bases and J gave up 1 base; unmatched junction bases: 2. This sample was taken from a study of shared clonotypes between healthy human individuals. Regarding the study as a whole: Tissues were not sampled, only blood, and their repertoires likely differ.

Genomic DNA per cell subset filled all wells of several immunoSEQ plates. Profiled with immunoSEQ multiplex PCR; TCRdb holds only in-frame clones, not every one. The table lists about 1.1 million clones, 60% to 85% of them singletons. Sequenced input: memory CD4+ T cells from PBMCs. Specified subset: CD45RA-negative fraction. The sequence was obtained from a man aged 18 to 29 in good health. Some clones in this sample may be carry-over from other donors' samples. The chain carries TRBV10-3 and TRBJ2-7, with 7 bases fitting TRBD1. The chain's CDR3 is CAIWDSSYEQYF. The CDR3 coding sequence is TGTGCCATCTGGGACAGTTCCTACGAGCAGTACTTC.